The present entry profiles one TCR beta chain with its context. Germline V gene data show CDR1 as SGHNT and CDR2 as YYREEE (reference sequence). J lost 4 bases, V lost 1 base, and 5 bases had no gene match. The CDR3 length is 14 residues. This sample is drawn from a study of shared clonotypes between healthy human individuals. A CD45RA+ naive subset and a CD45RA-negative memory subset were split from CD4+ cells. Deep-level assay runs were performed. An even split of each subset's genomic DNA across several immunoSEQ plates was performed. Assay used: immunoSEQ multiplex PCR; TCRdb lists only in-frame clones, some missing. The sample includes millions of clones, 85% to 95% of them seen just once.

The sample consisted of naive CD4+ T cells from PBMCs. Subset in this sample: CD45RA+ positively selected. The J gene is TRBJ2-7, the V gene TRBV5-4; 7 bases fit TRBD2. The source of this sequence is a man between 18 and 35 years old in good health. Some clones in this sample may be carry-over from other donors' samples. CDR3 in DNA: TGTGCCAGCAGCTTGTTCGGCGGGAGTTACGAGCAGTACTTC. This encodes CASSLFGGSYEQYF.